This entry lists 10 T cell receptor beta chains sequenced from one sample in a study of human T cells and chemical hapten exposure. Regarding time point: patch test 2, 6 weeks after DPC sensitization. Treatment: therapeutic diphenylcyclopropenone sensitization with weekly scalp DPC. Each CDR3 protein gets one entry after TCRdb re-called the RACE reads with MiXCR. The repertoire has under 100,000 distinct CDR3 sequences, about 10% of them found once; the top ten carry more than 4%. The sample in question was whole blood, obtained in connection with sensitization to the hapten diphenylcyclopropenone (DPC). These receptor sequences come from a woman aged 45-65 years with alopecia areata. Some clones in this sample may be carry-over from other donors' samples.

This clonotype was observed a handful of times. V is TRBV11-2 and J is TRBJ1-4; the match to TRBD1 covers 7 bases. Germline CDR1 is SGHAT and CDR2 is FQNNGV. The CDR3 spans 13 residues. V shed 5 bases, J shed 8 bases, and the junction held 5 bases outside the gene matches. This CDR3 reads CASSPGGIEKLFF. CDR3 coding DNA: TGTGCCAGCAGCCCAGGGGGTATCGAAAAACTGTTTTTT.

This clonotype was recorded at least ten times. This sequence joins TRBV18 and TRBJ2-5; no firm D call. The CDR3 contains 13 residues. Trimming took off 8 bases at V and 5 bases at J, with 15 bases between the two ends. Per germline, CDR1 KGHSH and CDR2 LQKENI. The CDR3 spells CASQPTATETQYF. DNA for the CDR3: TGTGCCAGCCAACCAACGGCGACGGAGACCCAGTACTTC.

This clonotype came up many times. This chain uses TRBV5-4 with TRBJ2-1; D is uncertain. CDR1 SGHNT and CDR2 YYREEE come from the germline V gene (reference sequence). V lost 0 bases, J lost 2 bases, and 6 bases lay in between. The CDR3 spans 14 residues. The CDR3 region has the DNA TGTGCCAGCAGCTTGGACGGAACCTACAATGAGCAGTTCTTC. It translates to CASSLDGTYNEQFF.

This clonotype was counted only a few times. This chain joins TRBV28 and TRBJ1-5; the D is unclear. Germline CDR1 is MDHEN and CDR2 is SYDVKM. CDR3 length equals 12 residues. Trimming left V 4 bases short and J 6 bases short, with 7 bases between. The CDR3 bases are TGTGCCAGCAGTTCGGTTTTTCAGCCCCAGCATTTT. This gives the protein CASSSVFQPQHF.

A few counts support this clonotype. This sequence joins TRBV12-5 and TRBJ2-3; D ambiguous. CDR3 length: 13 amino acids. Germline lookup yields CDR1 LGHNT and CDR2 FRNRAP. V shed 3 bases and J shed 1 base, with 5 bases lying between them. The CDR3 nucleotides read TGTGCTAGTGGTTTCTCCGGCACAGATACGCAGTATTTT. Its translation: CASGFSGTDTQYF.

The chain couples TRBV25-1 to TRBJ2-7; 11 positions agree with TRBD2. The CDR3 has 15 residues. V shed 3 bases, J shed 2 bases, and the junction held 3 bases outside the gene matches. Per the germline V gene, CDR1 is MGHDK and CDR2 is SYGVNS. CDR3 sequence reads: CASSDYSGRAYEQYF. The CDR3 nucleotides read TGTGCCAGCAGTGACTATAGCGGGAGGGCCTACGAGCAGTACTTC.

The chain has TRBV11-2 and TRBJ2-1, with TRBD2 as a possible D gene (6 bases). Germline CDR1 is SGHAT and CDR2 is FQNNGV. This CDR3 is built from 13 residues. Trimming took off 2 bases at V and 10 bases at J, with 12 bases between the two ends. The CDR3 here is CASSLSNSGEQFF. The DNA of the CDR3 is TGTGCCAGCAGCTTATCGAATAGCGGAGAGCAGTTCTTC.

V usage is TRBV5-1 and J usage is TRBJ2-1; possibly TRBD2 for D (6 bases). The CDR3 loop spans 14 amino acids. Per germline, CDR1 SGHRS and CDR2 YFSETQ. V gave up 0 bases and J gave up 9 bases, with 13 bases separating them. The CDR3 DNA follows: TGCGCCAGCAGCTTGGATGGGACTGGTACTGAGCAGTTCTTC. Its translation is CASSLDGTGTEQFF. Supplemented by reference TRBV5-1 and TRBJ2-1, the full variable domain reads KAGVTQTPRYLIKTRGQQVTLSCSPISGHRSVSWYQQTPGQGLQFLFEYFSETQRNKGNFPGRFSGRQFSNSRSEMNVSTLELGDSALYLCASSLDGTGTEQFFGPGTRLTVL.

This clonotype was picked up a small number of times. The chain uses TRBV2 and TRBJ1-1; D remains unclear. Germline V gives CDR1 SNHLY, CDR2 FYNNEI. The V end was cut by 0 bases, the J end by 1 base, with 6 bases between. The CDR3 runs 14 residues. CDR3 coding DNA: TGTGCCAGCAGTGAAGCGTGGAAGAACACTGAAGCTTTCTTT. Its translation is CASSEAWKNTEAFF.

This clonotype was picked up many times. This chain uses TRBV7-8 with TRBJ1-1; D not resolved. V was cut by 7 bases and J by 1 base, with 13 bases left in between. CDR1 is SGHVS and CDR2 is FQNEAQ in the germline V gene. CDR3 size: 14 residues. CDR3: CASMSGQPNTEAFF. CDR3 DNA: TGTGCCAGCATGTCGGGCCAGCCGAACACTGAAGCTTTCTTT. Full variable domain (remainder filled in from reference TRBV7-8 and TRBJ1-1): GAGVSQSPRYKVAKRGQDVALRCDPISGHVSLFWYQQALGQGPEFLTYFQNEAQLDKSGLPSDRFFAERPEGSVSTLKIQRTQQEDSAVYLCASMSGQPNTEAFFGQGTRLTVV.